These T cell receptor beta chains were read from a single sample in a study of blood T cell repertoires in COVID-19. The assay was immunoSEQ multiplex PCR, and TCRdb's table has in-frame clones only and misses some. Here the sample spans about 85,000 clones, nearly 90% being singletons. The sample taken for sequencing was peripheral blood. The source of these receptors is a woman over 75 with active or convalescent COVID-19. Both conserved end residues are part of each CDR3. Each record gives: D gene, V gene, clone size, J gene, CDR3 DNA, CDR3 protein. A D gene is named only where the DNA matches it firmly. Some rows mark clone size as missing; the rest say once, few, many or name a class of expanded clone.

>.|TRBV7-2|.|TRBJ1-2
TGTGCCAGCAGCTTTCTTCCAGGAAACTATGGCTACACCTTC
CASSFLPGNYGYTF
>.|TRBV5-6|.|TRBJ2-2
TGTGCCAGCAGCTTGGACGGGGAGCTGGACACCGGGGAGCTGTTTTTT
CASSLDGELDTGELFF
>.|TRBV7-9|.|TRBJ1-4
TGTGCCAGCAGCTTAGGGCTTGGTAATGAAAAACTGTTTTTT
CASSLGLGNEKLFF
>.|TRBV6-5|.|TRBJ2-2
TGTGCCAGCAATAGGGACTGGGCGAACACCGGGGAGCTGTTTTTT
CASNRDWANTGELFF
>.|TRBV28|.|TRBJ1-1
TGTGCCAGCAGCCTTCTGGACATGAACACTGAAGCTTTCTTT
CASSLLDMNTEAFF
>.|TRBV5-1|.|TRBJ1-1
TGCGCCAGCAGCACCGGGACAAGCATGAACACTGAAGCTTTCTTT
CASSTGTSMNTEAFF
>.|TRBV5-1|.|TRBJ2-3
TGCGCCAGCAGCTTCGCAGGGGCGAGTGCAGATACGCAGTATTTT
CASSFAGASADTQYF
>TRBD2|TRBV5-1|.|TRBJ2-7
TGCGCCAGCAGCTTACTCGCCGGGACTAGCGTAGGTGTCCACGAGCAGTACTTC
CASSLLAGTSVGVHEQYF
>TRBD1|TRBV9|once|TRBJ2-7
TGTGCCAGCAGCGTAGAACAGGGGATGTACGACGAGCAGTACTTC
CASSVEQGMYDEQYF
>TRBD1|TRBV7-8|.|TRBJ2-7
TGTGCCAGCAGCTTAGAGGGGGGGACAGGGGCCAAGTACGAGCAGTACTTC
CASSLEGGTGAKYEQYF
>TRBD1|TRBV3-1/TRBV3-2|.|TRBJ1-1
TGTGCCAGCAGCCACCTGGACAGGGAGAAATGGTTGAACACTGAAGCTTTCTTT
CASSHLDREKWLNTEAFF
>TRBD2|TRBV5-4|.|TRBJ2-5
TGTGCCAGCAGCTTGGGACTAGCGGGAGAAGAGACCCAGTACTTC
CASSLGLAGEETQYF
>.|TRBV5-6|.|TRBJ2-7
TGTGCCAGCAGCTTGTTACAGTCCTACGAGCAGTACTTC
CASSLLQSYEQYF
>.|TRBV18|.|TRBJ1-3
TGTGCCAGCTCACCATCCAGTACCTCTGGAAACACCATATATTTT
CASSPSSTSGNTIYF
>.|TRBV9|.|TRBJ2-3
TGTGCCAGCAGCGTTTTAGCGGAAAACACAGATACGCAGTATTTT
CASSVLAENTDTQYF
>.|TRBV6-5|.|TRBJ1-5
TGTGCCAGCAGTTACTCGAGGCAGAGCAATCAGCCCCAGCATTTT
CASSYSRQSNQPQHF
>TRBD1|TRBV6-1|.|TRBJ2-6
TGTGCCAGCAGTGAAAGGGGGCGCCTAACGCTTGGGGCCAACGTCCTGACTTTC
CASSERGRLTLGANVLTF
>.|TRBV24-1|.|TRBJ1-4
TGTGCCACCCAGGGTAGTGGGTCTAATGAAAAACTGTTTTTT
CATQGSGSNEKLFF
>.|TRBV25-1|.|TRBJ2-1
TGTGCCAGCAGTGAAGGGGCAGGTCTCTACAATGAGCAGTTCTTC
CASSEGAGLYNEQFF
>TRBD2|TRBV11-3|.|TRBJ2-1
TGTGCCAGCAGCCCCACTAGCGGGAGGAACAATGAGCAGTTCTTC
CASSPTSGRNNEQFF
>.|TRBV4-1|.|TRBJ2-3
TGCGCCAGCAGCCAAGACGGAGCGAGGAGGGATACGCAGTATTTT
CASSQDGARRDTQYF
>.|TRBV11-3|.|TRBJ1-1
TGTGCCAGCAGCCTGCGGGGGGGGAGCACTGAAGCTTTCTTT
CASSLRGGSTEAFF
>.|TRBV28|.|TRBJ1-5
TGTGCCAGCAGTTGGGCAGAACAGCCCCAGCATTTT
CASSWAEQPQHF
>.|TRBV18|few|TRBJ2-3
TGTGCCAGCTCACCAATCAAAACAGATACGCAGTATTTT
CASSPIKTDTQYF
>TRBD1|TRBV2|.|TRBJ1-1
TGTGCCAGCAGTGACAGGGGGACTGAAGCTTTCTTT
CASSDRGTEAFF
>TRBD2|TRBV6-2/TRBV6-3|few|TRBJ2-2
TGTGCCAGCAGTTCTCGAAGGACTAGCGGGACCGGGGAGCTGTTTTTT
CASSSRRTSGTGELFF
>.|TRBV2|.|TRBJ2-5
TGTGCCAGCAGTGAAAGGAGTAGCCAAGAGACCCAGTACTTC
CASSERSSQETQYF
>.|TRBV14|.|TRBJ1-4
TGTGCCAGCAGCCAAGTGCCCCTAGGGAGTACTAATGAAAAACTGTTTTTT
CASSQVPLGSTNEKLFF
>TRBD1|TRBV19|.|TRBJ1-1
TGTGCCAGTAGCCACAGGGGGGCGAACACTGAAGCTTTCTTT
CASSHRGANTEAFF
>.|TRBV6-2/TRBV6-3|.|TRBJ2-1
TGTGCCAGCAGTTTCAAAGGTCTGGGCCCGTTCTTC
CASSFKGLGPFF
>.|TRBV4-1|.|TRBJ1-1
TGCGCCAGCAGCCCAGGCGGGGGGGGCGAGACTGAAGCTTTCTTT
CASSPGGGGETEAFF
>TRBD1|TRBV7-2|.|TRBJ2-2
TGTGCCAGCAGCTTAGGACCAGGGGGCACCGGGGAGCTGTTTTTT
CASSLGPGGTGELFF
>.|TRBV2|.|TRBJ2-7
TGTGCCAGCAGGGGGGGGGCAGGTGGCTCCTACGAGCAGTACTTC
CASRGGAGGSYEQYF
>TRBD1|TRBV27|few|TRBJ1-5
TGTGCCAGCAGCCAAGACTCAGGGGGCCGGCAGCCCCAGCATTTT
CASSQDSGGRQPQHF
>.|TRBV21-1|.|TRBJ2-7
TGTGCCAGCAGAATAAGAGGGGGGGTGAACGAGCAGTACTTC
CASRIRGGVNEQYF
>.|TRBV2|few|TRBJ1-6
TGTGCCAGCGACCCCGGGGAGTCCTATAATTCACCCCTCCACTTT
CASDPGESYNSPLHF
>TRBD2|TRBV19|.|TRBJ2-7
TGTGCCAGTAGTACCCGCCCCGGACTAGCGGGACGGTACGAGCAGTACTTC
CASSTRPGLAGRYEQYF
>.|TRBV27|few|TRBJ2-7
TGTGCCAGCTCCGACAACTACGAGCAGTACTTC
CASSDNYEQYF
>TRBD1|TRBV28|.|TRBJ1-4
TGTGCCAGCAGCCCAGGACAGGGAAGTGAAAAACTGTTTTTT
CASSPGQGSEKLFF
>.|TRBV18|.|TRBJ2-3
TGTGCCAGCACCCGAGCGGAGGTGGATACGCAGTATTTT
CASTRAEVDTQYF
>TRBD1|TRBV18|.|TRBJ2-5
TGTGCCAGCTCACCGAACGAATACAGGGGCCAAGAGACCCAGTACTTC
CASSPNEYRGQETQYF
>TRBD1|TRBV10-3|.|TRBJ2-1
TGTGCCATCAGTGACGTCCCGGGACAGTCCAATGAGCAGTTCTTC
CAISDVPGQSNEQFF
>TRBD1|TRBV5-1|.|TRBJ1-2
TGCGCCAGCAGCGTGGACAGGACGTATGGCTACACCTTC
CASSVDRTYGYTF
>.|TRBV6-1|.|TRBJ2-7
TGTGCCAGCAGTGAAGTGGCCCATTCACACCCTGTGCAGTACTTC
CASSEVAHSHPVQYF
>.|TRBV15|.|TRBJ2-1
TGTGCCACCAGCAGAGGCCCCCCAGATGAGCAGTTCTTC
CATSRGPPDEQFF
>.|TRBV5-1|.|TRBJ1-2
TGCGCCAGCAGCTTATTGACGGGAGACAATGGCTACACCTTC
CASSLLTGDNGYTF
>.|TRBV5-1|.|TRBJ1-6
TGCGCCAGCAGCCCCGGGGAGGCTCTCTTCAATTCACCCCTCCACTTT
CASSPGEALFNSPLHF
>.|TRBV28|.|TRBJ1-5
TGTGCCAGCAGTTTCGAAAGGGACACCTCGAACTATCAGCCCCAGCATTTT
CASSFERDTSNYQPQHF
>TRBD1|TRBV5-1|.|TRBJ1-4
TGCGCCAGCAGCCTACAGGGGTCGGGAGAAAAACTGTTTTTT
CASSLQGSGEKLFF
>TRBD1|TRBV5-4|.|TRBJ1-6
TGTGCCAGCAGCTCTTTGGGACAGGGTGGGTCACCCCTCCACTTT
CASSSLGQGGSPLHF
>.|TRBV5-1|.|TRBJ2-1
TGCGCCAGCGCAAGGTCGGGTAGCTCCTACAATGAGCAGTTCTTC
CASARSGSSYNEQFF